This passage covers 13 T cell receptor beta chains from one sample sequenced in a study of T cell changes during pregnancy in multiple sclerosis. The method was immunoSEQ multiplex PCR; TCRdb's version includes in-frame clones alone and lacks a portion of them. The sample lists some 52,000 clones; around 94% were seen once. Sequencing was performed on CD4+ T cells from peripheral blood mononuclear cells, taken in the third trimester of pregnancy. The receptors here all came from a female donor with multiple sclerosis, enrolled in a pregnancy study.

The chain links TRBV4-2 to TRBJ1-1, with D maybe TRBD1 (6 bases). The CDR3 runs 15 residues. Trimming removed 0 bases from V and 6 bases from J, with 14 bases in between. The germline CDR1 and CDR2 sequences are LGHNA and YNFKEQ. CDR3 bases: TGTGCCAGCAGCCAAGAGGGAACAGGGCGCGCTGAAGCTTTCTTT. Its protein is CASSQEGTGRAEAFF.

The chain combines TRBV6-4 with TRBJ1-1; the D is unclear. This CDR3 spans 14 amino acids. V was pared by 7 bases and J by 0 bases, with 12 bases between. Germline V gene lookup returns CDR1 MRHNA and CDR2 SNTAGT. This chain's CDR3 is CASKALEMNTEAFF. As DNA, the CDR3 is TGTGCCAGCAAGGCCCTAGAGATGAACACTGAAGCTTTCTTT.

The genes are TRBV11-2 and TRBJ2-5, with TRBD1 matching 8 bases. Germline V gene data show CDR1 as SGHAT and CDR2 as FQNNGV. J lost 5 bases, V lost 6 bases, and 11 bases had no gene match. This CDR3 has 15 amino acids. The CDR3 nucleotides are TGTGCCAGCAGTCGACGTGGGACAGGAGGGGAGACCCAGTACTTC. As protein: CASSRRGTGGETQYF. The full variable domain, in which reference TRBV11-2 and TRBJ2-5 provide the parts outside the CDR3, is EAGVAQSPRYKIIEKRQSVAFWCNPISGHATLYWYQQILGQGPKLLIQFQNNGVVDDSQLPKDRFSAERLKGVDSTLKIQPAKLEDSAVYLCASSRRGTGGETQYFGPGTRLLVL.

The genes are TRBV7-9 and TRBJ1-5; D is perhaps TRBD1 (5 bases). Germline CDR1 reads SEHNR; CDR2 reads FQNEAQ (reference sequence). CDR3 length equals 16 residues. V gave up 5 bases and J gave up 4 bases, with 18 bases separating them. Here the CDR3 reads CASSPSPGFINQPQHF. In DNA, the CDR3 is TGTGCCAGCAGCCCATCGCCAGGGTTCATTAATCAGCCCCAGCATTTT.

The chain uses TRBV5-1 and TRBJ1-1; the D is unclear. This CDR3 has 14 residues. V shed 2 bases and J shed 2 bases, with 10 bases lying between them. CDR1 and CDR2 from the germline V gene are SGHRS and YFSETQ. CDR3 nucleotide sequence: TGCGCCAGCAGCTTTCAGGAAATCAACACTGAAGCTTTCTTT. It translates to CASSFQEINTEAFF.

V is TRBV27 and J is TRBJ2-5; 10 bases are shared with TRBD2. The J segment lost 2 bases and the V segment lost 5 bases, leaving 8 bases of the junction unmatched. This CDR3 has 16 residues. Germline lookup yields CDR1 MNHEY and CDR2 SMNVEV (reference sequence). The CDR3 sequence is CASSPLSGGRQETQYF. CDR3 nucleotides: TGTGCCAGCAGTCCCCTTAGCGGGGGGCGGCAAGAGACCCAGTACTTC.

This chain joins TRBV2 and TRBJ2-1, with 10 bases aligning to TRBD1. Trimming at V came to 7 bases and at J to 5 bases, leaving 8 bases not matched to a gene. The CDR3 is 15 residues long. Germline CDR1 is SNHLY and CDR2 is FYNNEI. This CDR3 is CASNNRDRGDNEQFF. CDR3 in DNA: TGTGCCAGCAACAACCGGGACAGGGGTGACAATGAGCAGTTCTTC.

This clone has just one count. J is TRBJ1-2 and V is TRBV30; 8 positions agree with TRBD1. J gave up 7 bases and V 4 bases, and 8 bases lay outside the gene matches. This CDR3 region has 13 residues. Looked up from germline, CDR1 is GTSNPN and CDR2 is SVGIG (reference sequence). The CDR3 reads CAWNPDRGGGYTF. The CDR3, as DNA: TGTGCCTGGAACCCCGACAGGGGAGGTGGCTACACCTTC.

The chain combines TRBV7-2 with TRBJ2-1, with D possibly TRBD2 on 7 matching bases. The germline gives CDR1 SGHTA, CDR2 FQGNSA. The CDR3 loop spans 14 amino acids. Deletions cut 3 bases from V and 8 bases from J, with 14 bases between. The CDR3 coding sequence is TGTGCCAGCAGCTTGGGGGGGGGCCGCGATGAGCAGTTCTTC. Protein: CASSLGGGRDEQFF.

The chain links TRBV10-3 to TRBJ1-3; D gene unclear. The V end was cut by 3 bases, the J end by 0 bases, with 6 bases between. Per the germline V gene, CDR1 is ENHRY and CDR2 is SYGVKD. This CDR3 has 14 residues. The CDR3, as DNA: TGTGCCATCAGTGACGGGAGCTCTGGAAACACCATATATTTT. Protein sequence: CAISDGSSGNTIYF.

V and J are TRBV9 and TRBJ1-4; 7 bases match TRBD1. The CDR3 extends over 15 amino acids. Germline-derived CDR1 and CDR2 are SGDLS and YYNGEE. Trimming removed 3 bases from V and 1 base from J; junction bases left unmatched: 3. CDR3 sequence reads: CASSGRQGTNEKLFF. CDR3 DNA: TGTGCCAGCAGCGGCCGACAGGGAACTAATGAAAAACTGTTTTTT.

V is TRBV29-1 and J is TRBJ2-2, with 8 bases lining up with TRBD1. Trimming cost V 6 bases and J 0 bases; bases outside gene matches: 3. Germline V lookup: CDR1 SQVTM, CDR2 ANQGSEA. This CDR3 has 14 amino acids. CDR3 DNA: TGCAGCGTGGGACAGGTCACGAACACCGGGGAGCTGTTTTTT. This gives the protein CSVGQVTNTGELFF.

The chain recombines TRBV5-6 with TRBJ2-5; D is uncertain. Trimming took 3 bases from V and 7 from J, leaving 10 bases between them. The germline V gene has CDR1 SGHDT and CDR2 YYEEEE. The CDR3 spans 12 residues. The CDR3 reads CASSSHRRTQYF. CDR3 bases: TGTGCCAGCAGCTCACATCGGAGGACCCAGTACTTC.